This passage covers 14 T cell receptor beta chains from one sample sequenced in a study of cytomegalovirus exposure and HLA in healthy donors. PCR employed 60 Vbeta and 13 Jbeta primers. Some clones are missing from TCRdb's copy, which holds only in-frame ones; the method was immunoSEQ multiplex PCR. The table records 90,000 to 110,000 clones, around 75% of them present only once. Material: PBMCs. These receptor sequences come from a man in his forties in good health and CMV-seronegative.

The V and J genes are TRBV5-6 and TRBJ2-7; maybe TRBD2 (6 bases). The V end was cut by 4 bases, the J end by 1 base, with 12 bases between. CDR3 size: 14 residues. CDR1 is SGHDT and CDR2 is YYEEEE in the germline V gene. CDR3 sequence reads: CASSLTSFSYEQYF. Written as DNA, the CDR3 is TGTGCCAGCAGCCTTACTAGCTTTTCCTACGAGCAGTACTTC.

V usage is TRBV7-9 and J usage is TRBJ2-7; D may be TRBD1 (6 bases). This CDR3 is 14 amino acids long. Per germline, CDR1 SEHNR and CDR2 FQNEAQ (reference sequence). Deletions cut 5 bases from V and 3 bases from J, with 14 bases between. CDR3 coding DNA: TGTGCCAGCAGCCCGGTCACAGGGATCTACGAGCAGTACTTC. Residues: CASSPVTGIYEQYF.

This chain links TRBV4-2 with TRBJ2-5, with 8 nucleotides matching TRBD2. The CDR3 spans 15 residues. The ends lost 5 bases at V and 5 bases at J; junction bases unmatched: 10. CDR1 is LGHNA, CDR2 YNFKEQ, per germline. The DNA for the CDR3 is TGTGCCAGCAGCGAACGGGGGGGCCAGGGGGAGACCCAGTACTTC. This encodes CASSERGGQGETQYF.

The V gene is TRBV5-1, the J gene TRBJ2-5; 9 bases fit TRBD2. V lost 7 bases and J lost 9; bases outside the gene matches: 16. The germline CDR1 and CDR2 sequences are SGHRS and YFSETQ. The CDR3 spans 15 residues. The DNA of the CDR3 is TGCGCCAGCGTCATCGGTGCTGCGGGGGGGGAGGCCCAGTACTTC. Residues: CASVIGAAGGEAQYF. Looking up the rest from reference TRBV5-1 and TRBJ2-5 gives the full variable domain: KAGVTQTPRYLIKTRGQQVTLSCSPISGHRSVSWYQQTPGQGLQFLFEYFSETQRNKGNFPGRFSGRQFSNSRSEMNVSTLELGDSALYLCASVIGAAGGEAQYFGPGTRLLVL.

The chain recombines TRBV7-9 with TRBJ1-4, with D possibly TRBD1 on 5 matching bases. CDR3 length: 14 amino acids. CDR1 and CDR2 from the germline V gene are SEHNR and FQNEAQ (reference sequence). Trimming pared 4 bases from V and 10 bases from J, leaving 16 bases between. Here the CDR3 DNA reads TGTGCCAGCAGCTCGCGGGGTGGGACGGGAAAACTGTTTTTT. Its translation: CASSSRGGTGKLFF.

V is TRBV30 and J is TRBJ2-7; 9 nucleotides line up with TRBD1. The germline gives CDR1 GTSNPN, CDR2 SVGIG (reference sequence). CDR3 length: 14 residues. V shed 1 base, J shed 2 bases, and the junction held 3 bases outside the gene matches. The CDR3 DNA is TGTGCCTGGAGTGCCGGGACAGGGCCCTACGAGCAGTACTTC. Protein sequence: CAWSAGTGPYEQYF.

This chain uses TRBV5-8 with TRBJ2-7; D may be TRBD1 (5 bases). With 2 bases removed from V and 0 bases from J, the gap between germline ends came to 12 bases. The CDR3 is 15 amino acids. CDR1 and CDR2 from the germline V gene are SGHTS and YDEGEE. The chain's CDR3 is CASSLFGHSSYEQYF. The CDR3 nucleotides are TGTGCCAGCAGCTTATTCGGACATTCCTCCTACGAGCAGTACTTC. The full variable domain, its missing parts supplied by reference TRBV5-8 and TRBJ2-7, is EAGVTQSPTHLIKTRGQQATLRCSPISGHTSVYWYQQALGLGLQFLLWYDEGEERNRGNFPPRFSGRQFPNYSSELNVNALELEDSALYLCASSLFGHSSYEQYFGPGTRLTVT.

The rearrangement links TRBV29-1 to TRBJ1-1; the match to TRBD1 covers 8 bases. Germline values: CDR1 SQVTM, CDR2 ANQGSEA. The CDR3 has 13 amino acids. V was pared by 7 bases and J by 6 bases, with 10 bases of the junction left unmatched. CDR3 nucleotide sequence: TGCAGCGCCACGACAGGGGCGAGGGCTGAAGCTTTCTTT. Its protein is CSATTGARAEAFF.

J is TRBJ2-7 and V is TRBV30; perhaps TRBD1 as D (5 bases). Germline values: CDR1 GTSNPN, CDR2 SVGIG (reference sequence). Between the trimmed V and J ends, which lost 2 bases and 4 bases, there was a span of 9 bases. This CDR3 has 12 amino acids. The CDR3 loop is CAWSLQGYEQYF. The CDR3 DNA reads TGTGCCTGGAGTCTTCAGGGATACGAGCAGTACTTC. The full variable domain, in which reference TRBV30 and TRBJ2-7 provide the parts outside the CDR3, is SQTIHQWPATLVQPVGSPLSLECTVEGTSNPNLYWYRQAAGRGLQLLFYSVGIGQISSEVPQNLSASRPQDRQFILSSKKLLLSDSGFYLCAWSLQGYEQYFGPGTRLTVT.

The chain links TRBV6-4 to TRBJ2-7, with D possibly matching TRBD2 (5 bases). Between the trimmed V and J ends, which lost 5 bases and 0 bases, there was a span of 11 bases. The CDR3 runs 14 residues. Germline loops: CDR1 MRHNA, CDR2 SNTAGT. The CDR3 is CASSQDRGSYEQYF. For the CDR3, the DNA is TGTGCCAGCAGTCAAGACCGGGGCTCCTACGAGCAGTACTTC.

The genes are TRBV18 and TRBJ2-1; possibly TRBD1 for D (5 bases). CDR1 is KGHSH, CDR2 LQKENI, per germline. The CDR3 sequence is 12 residues long. Between the trimmed V and J ends, which lost 5 bases and 8 bases, there was a span of 10 bases. The CDR3 coding sequence is TGTGCCAGCTCATCTCGCAGGGATGAGCAGTTCTTC. Translating it yields CASSSRRDEQFF.

The gene calls are TRBV19 and TRBJ2-2; 9 nucleotides line up with TRBD1. V gave up 6 bases and J gave up 4 bases; unmatched junction bases: 0. The CDR3 contains 13 residues. Per the germline V gene, CDR1 is LNHDA and CDR2 is SQIVND (reference sequence). The CDR3 loop is CASRTGGTGELFF. Here the CDR3 DNA reads TGTGCCAGTAGGACAGGGGGCACCGGGGAGCTGTTTTTT.

The sample holds a few counts of this clone. This chain connects TRBV5-6 to TRBJ1-5; D ambiguous. V lost 5 bases and J lost 0, with 18 bases in between. This CDR3 region has 17 residues. The germline gives CDR1 SGHDT, CDR2 YYEEEE. CDR3 in amino acids: CASSSRGYTYSNQPQHF. The CDR3 coding sequence is TGTGCCAGCAGTTCCCGCGGGTACACATATAGCAATCAGCCCCAGCATTTT.

The chain joins TRBV7-2 to TRBJ2-3, with TRBD2 matching over 8 bases. V shed 2 bases and J 5 bases; nucleotides not matched to a gene: 15. The germline gives CDR1 SGHTA, CDR2 FQGNSA. CDR3 length equals 18 residues. CDR3 protein: CASSLNGPREGLIDTQYF. CDR3 DNA sequence: TGTGCCAGCAGCTTAAACGGGCCACGGGAGGGCCTGATAGATACGCAGTATTTT.